The following is a T cell receptor beta chain sequence with its context. V dropped 5 bases and J dropped 0; count of bases not matched to a gene: 2. CDR3 size: 14 residues. Germline V gene lookup returns CDR1 SNHLY and CDR2 FYNNEI. Method: immunoSEQ multiplex PCR; TCRdb's copy keeps in-frame clones and lacks some. The sample consists of about 170,000 clones, about 86% of them appearing once. The data were obtained in a study of blood T cell repertoires in COVID-19. For the study at large: Sites across the United States, Italy and Spain contributed samples from acute and convalescent COVID-19.

Sequencing was performed on peripheral blood. The chain uses TRBV2 and TRBJ2-7; 9 nucleotides line up with TRBD2. This receptor was obtained from a young man with active or convalescent COVID-19. CDR3 sequence: CASSYSGGSYEQYV. CDR3 bases: TGTGCCAGCAGTTATAGCGGGGGCTCCTACGAGCAGTACGTC.